Following are 20 T cell receptor beta chains from one sample sequenced in a study of cytomegalovirus exposure and HLA in healthy donors. Primers included in the PCR were 60 Vbeta and 13 Jbeta primers. Generated by immunoSEQ multiplex PCR, the TCRdb table keeps only in-frame clones and is missing some. The data contain approximately 120,000 clones, around three quarters of them seen just once; the ten biggest clones take up 3.6%. The sequencing input was PBMCs. The source of these receptors is a man in his forties or fifties in good health and CMV-seronegative.

The gene calls are TRBV5-1 and TRBJ2-4; 9 bases align to TRBD1. CDR3 length: 15 amino acids. The junction had 5 bases not matched to a gene; V was cut back by 0 bases and J by 7 bases. Per the germline V gene, CDR1 is SGHRS and CDR2 is YFSETQ. The CDR3 nucleotides are TGCGCCAGCAGCTTGGGGGACAGGGCAGTCAACATTCAGTACTTC. Its protein product is CASSLGDRAVNIQYF.

The V call is TRBV29-1, the J call TRBJ2-1; tentative D call: TRBD2 (5 bases). Germline loops: CDR1 SQVTM, CDR2 ANQGSEA. The CDR3 consists of 10 residues. V lost 6 bases and J 5 bases, leaving 5 bases between the germline ends. The CDR3 DNA reads as TGCAGCGTCGGGAACAATGAGCAGTTCTTC. Amino acids: CSVGNNEQFF.

This clone was counted a single time. The gene calls are TRBV5-1 and TRBJ2-1, with D possibly TRBD2 on 5 matching bases. The germline gives CDR1 SGHRS, CDR2 YFSETQ. V was trimmed by 0 bases and J by 8 bases, leaving 12 bases between them. CDR3 length: 14 residues. The CDR3 here is CASSLGVRADEQFF. The CDR3 DNA follows: TGCGCCAGCAGCTTGGGTGTGCGGGCGGATGAGCAGTTCTTC.

This chain links TRBV7-2 with TRBJ2-5; 8 bases line up with TRBD2. With 0 bases clipped from V and 5 bases from J, the junction kept 2 bases outside the gene matches. The germline gives CDR1 SGHTA, CDR2 FQGNSA. This CDR3 has 14 amino acids. CDR3 residues: CASSLASGAETQYF. The DNA of the CDR3 is TGTGCCAGCAGCTTAGCTAGCGGGGCTGAGACCCAGTACTTC.

The count of this clone is one. The chain combines TRBV18 with TRBJ1-2, with D maybe TRBD1 (5 bases). Germline assignment: CDR1 KGHSH and CDR2 LQKENI. Trimming pared 6 bases from V and 7 bases from J, leaving 21 bases between. This CDR3 has 15 amino acids. As DNA, the CDR3 is TGTGCCAGCTCCCCCGCAACCTTAGGGGCAGGTGGCTACACCTTC. This encodes CASSPATLGAGGYTF.

The rearrangement uses TRBV6-6 and TRBJ2-2; 8 bases agree with TRBD1. Germline assignment: CDR1 MNHNY and CDR2 SVGAGI (reference sequence). This CDR3 has 16 residues. V dropped 0 bases and J dropped 5; count of bases not matched to a gene: 5. The CDR3 protein is CASSYSTGDGTGELFF. CDR3 coding DNA: TGTGCCAGCAGTTACTCGACAGGGGATGGGACCGGGGAGCTGTTTTTT.

The CDR3 reads CASTPREGNTEAFF. Here the CDR3 DNA reads TGTGCCAGCACTCCAAGGGAGGGGAACACTGAAGCTTTCTTT. The chain joins TRBV2 to TRBJ1-1; D uncertain. CDR1 and CDR2 (germline): SNHLY, FYNNEI. This CDR3 comprises 14 residues. The V end was cut by 7 bases, the J end by 1 base, with 13 bases between. The whole variable domain, remainder taken from reference TRBV2 and TRBJ1-1, is EPEVTQTPSHQVTQMGQEVILRCVPISNHLYFYWYRQILGQKVEFLVSFYNNEISEKSEIFDDQFSVERPDGSNFTLKIRSTKLEDSAMYFCASTPREGNTEAFFGQGTRLTVV.

V gene TRBV15 combines with J gene TRBJ2-1; possibly TRBD1 for D (6 bases). The ends were cut back, 4 bases at V and 8 bases at J, with 15 bases in the middle. The CDR3 runs 14 residues. Germline loops: CDR1 LNHNV, CDR2 YYDKDF (reference sequence). The CDR3, as DNA: TGTGCCACCAGCACCTTAGAGGGGGTAGATGAGCAGTTCTTC. Amino acids: CATSTLEGVDEQFF.

This sequence joins TRBV5-4 and TRBJ1-2; D is perhaps TRBD1 (5 bases). The germline V and J ends were trimmed by 5 bases and 8 bases, with 34 bases remaining between them. CDR1 and CDR2 from the germline V gene are SGHNT and YYREEE (reference sequence). CDR3 length: 19 amino acids. The CDR3 region has the DNA TGTGCCAGCAGTTTGAACCTGAGGAGAGACAGCTCCACCCTAAGAGGCTACACCTTC. Residues: CASSLNLRRDSSTLRGYTF.

The chain has TRBV6-1 and TRBJ1-2; no clear D. V was trimmed by 3 bases and J by 4 bases, leaving 9 bases between them. The CDR3 runs 13 residues. The germline CDR1 and CDR2 sequences are MNHNS and SASEGT. The CDR3 DNA sequence: TGTGCCAGCAGTGAGGGGAGCATCTATGGCTACACCTTC. It is translated as CASSEGSIYGYTF.

The rearrangement joins TRBV9 to TRBJ2-2; D not resolved. Trimming removed 0 bases at V and 5 bases at J, with 5 bases between. The CDR3 covers 13 residues. Germline V gene lookup returns CDR1 SGDLS and CDR2 YYNGEE. This chain's CDR3 is CASSVEQTGELFF. The CDR3 region has the DNA TGTGCCAGCAGCGTAGAACAGACCGGGGAGCTGTTTTTT.

The chain is built from TRBV7-3 and TRBJ1-2, with 7 bases fitting TRBD1. Trimming cost V 6 bases and J 5 bases; bases outside gene matches: 9. The CDR3 is made up of 14 amino acids. CDR1 and CDR2 from the germline V gene are SGHTA and FQGTGA. CDR3 DNA: TGTGCCAGCAGTAACAGGGGCCTCCCTTATGGCTACACCTTC. Residues: CASSNRGLPYGYTF.

The chain employs TRBV6-5 and TRBJ2-5; TRBD2 might be the D (5 bases). Germline V gene data show CDR1 as MNHEY and CDR2 as SVGAGI. This CDR3 is built from 15 residues. The V end was cut by 2 bases, the J end by 1 base, with 11 bases between. The DNA for the CDR3 is TGTGCCAGCAGTTACGGCGGGTCATTCCAAGAGACCCAGTACTTC. This sequence encodes CASSYGGSFQETQYF.

The rearrangement uses TRBV5-4 and TRBJ1-2, with 9 bases that match TRBD1. The germline CDR1 and CDR2 sequences are SGHNT and YYREEE (reference sequence). V dropped 3 bases and J dropped 0; count of bases not matched to a gene: 3. This CDR3 comprises 15 residues. In nucleotides, the CDR3 is TGTGCCAGCAGCTATAGGACAGGGGCTAACTATGGCTACACCTTC. Residues: CASSYRTGANYGYTF. Filled out from reference TRBV5-4 and TRBJ1-2, the complete variable domain reads ETGVTQSPTHLIKTRGQQVTLRCSSQSGHNTVSWYQQALGQGPQFIFQYYREEENGRGNFPPRFSGLQFPNYSSELNVNALELDDSALYLCASSYRTGANYGYTFGSGTRLTVV.

The genes are TRBV27 and TRBJ2-3, with 7 bases fitting TRBD2. From germline, CDR1 is MNHEY and CDR2 SMNVEV (reference sequence). CDR3 length equals 13 residues. The junction had 5 bases not matched to a gene; V was cut back by 0 bases and J by 11 bases. CDR3 DNA: TGTGCCAGCAGTTTATCAGTAGGCGGGGGGCAGTATTTT. The encoded protein is CASSLSVGGGQYF.

This clone was observed a handful of times. The chain links TRBV28 to TRBJ2-7; D unclear. V was trimmed by 3 bases and J by 3 bases, leaving 12 bases between them. The germline gives CDR1 MDHEN, CDR2 SYDVKM. The CDR3 sequence is 14 residues long. The CDR3 nucleotides are TGTGCCAGCAGTTTTTCTGCAGGCCGCTACGAGCAGTACTTC. It is translated as CASSFSAGRYEQYF.

The rearrangement joins TRBV9 to TRBJ1-1; D gene ambiguous. Germline V gene lookup returns CDR1 SGDLS and CDR2 YYNGEE. V lost 0 bases and J lost 0, with 9 bases in between. The CDR3 has 15 residues. For the CDR3, the DNA is TGTGCCAGCAGCGTAGGCTCCAGGCTGAACACTGAAGCTTTCTTT. The encoded protein is CASSVGSRLNTEAFF.

The gene calls are TRBV15 and TRBJ1-2, with D unresolved. The germline gives CDR1 LNHNV, CDR2 YYDKDF (reference sequence). This CDR3 spans 13 amino acids. Trimming took off 1 base at V and 8 bases at J, with 11 bases between the two ends. In DNA form, the CDR3 reads TGTGCCACCAGCAGAGGAGGAGAACGGGGCTACACCTTC. Translated, it gives CATSRGGERGYTF.

This clone was counted only a few times. The V gene is TRBV9, the J gene TRBJ2-3; D might be TRBD2 (6 bases). Germline CDR1 and CDR2: SGDLS and YYNGEE. The CDR3 is made up of 14 amino acids. Trimming pared 3 bases from V and 2 bases from J, leaving 10 bases between. The CDR3 protein is CASSASVATDTQYF. CDR3 bases: TGTGCCAGCAGCGCTAGCGTAGCCACAGATACGCAGTATTTT. Full variable domain (missing parts from reference TRBV9 and TRBJ2-3): DSGVTQTPKHLITATGQRVTLRCSPRSGDLSVYWYQQSLDQGLQFLIQYYNGEERAKGNILERFSAQQFPDLHSELNLSSLELGDSALYFCASSASVATDTQYFGPGTRLTVL.

The chain combines TRBV9 with TRBJ1-1, with TRBD1 identical over 7 bases. This CDR3 region has 16 residues. The germline V gene encodes CDR1 SGDLS and CDR2 YYNGEE. J lost 1 base, V lost 3 bases, and 9 bases had no gene match. This CDR3 is CASSARQGSWNTEAFF. CDR3 DNA sequence: TGTGCCAGCAGCGCTCGACAGGGATCATGGAACACTGAAGCTTTCTTT.